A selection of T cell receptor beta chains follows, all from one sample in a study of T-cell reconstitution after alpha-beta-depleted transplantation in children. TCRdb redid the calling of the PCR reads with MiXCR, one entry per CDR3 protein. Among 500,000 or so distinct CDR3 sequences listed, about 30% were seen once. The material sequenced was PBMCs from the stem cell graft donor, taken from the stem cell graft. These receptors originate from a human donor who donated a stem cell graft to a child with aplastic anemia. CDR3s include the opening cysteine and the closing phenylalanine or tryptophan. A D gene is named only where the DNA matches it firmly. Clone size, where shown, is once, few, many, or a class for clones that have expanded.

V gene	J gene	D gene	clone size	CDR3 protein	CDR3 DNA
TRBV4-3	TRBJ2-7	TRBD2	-	CASSQSSGINKQYF	TGCGCCAGCAGCCAATCTAGCGGGATTAACAAGCAGTACTTC
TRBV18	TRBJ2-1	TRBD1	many	CASSPGTGGNEQFF	TGTGCCAGCAGTCCAGGGACAGGGGGAAATGAGCAGTTCTTC
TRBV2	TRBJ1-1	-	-	CASRLLRAETEAFF	TGTGCCAGCAGGCTTCTCAGGGCGGAGACTGAAGCTTTCTTT
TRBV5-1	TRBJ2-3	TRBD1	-	CASSLVGTGVDTQYF	TGCGCCAGCAGCTTGGTTGGGACAGGGGTCGATACGCAGTATTTT
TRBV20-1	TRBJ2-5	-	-	CSARGPRGQETQYF	TGCAGTGCTAGAGGTCCCCGGGGACAAGAGACCCAGTACTTC
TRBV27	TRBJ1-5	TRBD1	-	CASSSLTGSVDQPQHF	TGTGCCAGCAGTTCGCTGACAGGGTCGGTGGATCAGCCCCAGCATTTT
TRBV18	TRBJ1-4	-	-	CASSESINEKLFF	TGTGCCAGCTCCGAAAGCATTAATGAAAAACTGTTTTTT
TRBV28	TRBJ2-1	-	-	CASRLVTNEQFF	TGTGCCAGCAGATTAGTTACCAATGAGCAGTTCTTC
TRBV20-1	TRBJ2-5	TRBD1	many	CSAGDDRGRETQYF	TGCAGTGCTGGGGACGACAGGGGGCGGGAGACCCAGTACTTC
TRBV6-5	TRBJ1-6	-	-	CASSYGGGAGSPLHF	TGTGCCAGCAGTTACGGGGGAGGGGCAGGATCACCCCTCCACTTT
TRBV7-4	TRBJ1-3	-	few	CASSLRAARISGNTIYF	TGTGCCAGCAGCTTACGCGCTGCCAGGATCTCTGGAAACACCATATATTTT
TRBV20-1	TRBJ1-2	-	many	CSARVTGGGVGYTF	TGCAGTGCTAGAGTCACCGGAGGGGGAGTTGGCTACACCTTC
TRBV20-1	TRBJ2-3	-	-	CSAGGGGYGTDTQYF	TGCAGTGCTGGAGGGGGGGGTTATGGCACAGATACGCAGTATTTT
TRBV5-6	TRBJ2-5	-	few	CASSVGGTYWETQYF	TGTGCCAGCAGTGTGGGGGGTACATATTGGGAGACCCAGTACTTC
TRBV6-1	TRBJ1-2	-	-	CASRTNQNYGYTF	TGTGCCAGCAGAACGAACCAGAACTATGGCTACACCTTC
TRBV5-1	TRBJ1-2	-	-	CASSLRTKYGYTF	TGCGCCAGCAGCTTGCGGACTAAGTATGGCTACACCTTC
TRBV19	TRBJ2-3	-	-	CASRIGGDTQYF	TGTGCCAGTAGGATCGGGGGAGATACGCAGTATTTT
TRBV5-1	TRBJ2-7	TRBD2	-	CASSLFSSAGTSGTSPHEQYF	TGCGCCAGCAGCTTGTTCTCCAGTGCCGGGACTAGCGGGACCTCCCCCCACGAGCAGTACTTC
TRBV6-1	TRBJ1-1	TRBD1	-	CASRTGQTNTEAFF	TGTGCCAGCCGAACGGGACAGACGAACACTGAAGCTTTCTTT
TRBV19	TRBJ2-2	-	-	CASSILSSGEFGELFF	TGTGCCAGTAGTATTCTTTCGTCCGGGGAGTTCGGGGAGCTGTTTTTT
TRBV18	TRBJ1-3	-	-	CASSPLRAAGGNTIYF	TGTGCCAGCTCACCCCTTCGTGCAGCGGGAGGAAACACCATATATTTT
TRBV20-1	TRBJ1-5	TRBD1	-	CSARGRDRGLGNQPQHF	TGCAGTGCTAGAGGGCGGGACAGGGGGCTCGGCAATCAGCCCCAGCATTTT
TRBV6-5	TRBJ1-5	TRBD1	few	CASSYSSPSGTGRSQHF	TGTGCCAGCAGTTACTCCTCCCCTTCGGGGACAGGGCGTTCCCAGCATTTT
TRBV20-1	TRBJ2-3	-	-	CSARKGLSTDTQYF	TGCAGTGCTAGGAAGGGACTTTCCACAGATACGCAGTATTTT
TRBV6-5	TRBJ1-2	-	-	CASSWRGGAGGYTF	TGTGCCAGCAGTTGGAGAGGGGGGGCAGGAGGCTACACCTTC
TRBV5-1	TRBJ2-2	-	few	CASSLTPRGQGTNTGELFF	TGCGCCAGCAGCTTGACCCCACGGGGGCAGGGGACAAACACCGGGGAGCTGTTTTTT
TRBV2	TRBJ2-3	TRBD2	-	CASRATSGRETDTQYF	TGTGCCAGCAGGGCGACTAGCGGGAGAGAAACAGATACGCAGTATTTT
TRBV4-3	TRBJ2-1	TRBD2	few	CASSQDPSGNVLFF	TGCGCCAGCAGCCAAGACCCGAGCGGGAACGTTCTGTTCTTC
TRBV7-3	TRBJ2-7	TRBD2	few	CASSLNPSGLREQYF	TGTGCCAGCAGCTTAAATCCTAGCGGTCTAAGGGAGCAGTACTTC
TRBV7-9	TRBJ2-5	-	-	CASSYAGAIQETQYF	TGTGCCAGCAGCTACGCAGGGGCCATCCAAGAGACCCAGTACTTC
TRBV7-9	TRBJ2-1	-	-	CASSNQGQQFF	TGTGCCAGCAGCAACCAAGGGCAGCAGTTCTTC
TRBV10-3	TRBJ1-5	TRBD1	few	CAISATGGNQPQHF	TGTGCCATCAGTGCCACAGGGGGGAATCAGCCCCAGCATTTT
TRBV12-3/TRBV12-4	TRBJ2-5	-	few	CASSLFSASLRETQYF	TGTGCCAGCAGTTTATTCTCGGCTTCGCTGAGAGAGACCCAGTACTTC
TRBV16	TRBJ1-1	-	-	CASSRRGYTEAFF	TGTGCCAGCAGCCGAAGGGGCTACACTGAAGCTTTCTTT
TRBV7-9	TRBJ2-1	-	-	CASSASSRRPDNEQFF	TGTGCCAGCAGCGCGTCTAGCCGGAGACCTGACAATGAGCAGTTCTTC
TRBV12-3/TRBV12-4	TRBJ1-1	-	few	CASSFDGVDTEAFF	TGTGCCAGCAGTTTTGATGGGGTCGACACTGAAGCTTTCTTT
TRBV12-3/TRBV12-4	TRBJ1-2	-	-	CASSFVGQGGYTF	TGTGCCAGCAGTTTTGTTGGGCAAGGGGGCTACACCTTC
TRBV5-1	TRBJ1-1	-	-	CASSLVSSMRQVGGPNTEAFF	TGCGCCAGCAGCTTGGTATCATCTATGAGACAGGTTGGGGGGCCCAACACTGAAGCTTTCTTT
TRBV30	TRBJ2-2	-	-	CAWSVLADTGELFF	TGTGCCTGGAGTGTACTAGCCGACACCGGGGAGCTGTTTTTT
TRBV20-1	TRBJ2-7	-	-	CSACGTRVDEQYF	TGCAGTGCTTGCGGGACTCGGGTTGACGAGCAGTACTTC
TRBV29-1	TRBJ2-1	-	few	CSRRWAGVPQFF	TGCAGCCGTCGATGGGCTGGGGTACCGCAGTTCTTC
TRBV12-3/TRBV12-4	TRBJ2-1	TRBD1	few	CASSFTRGLYEQFF	TGTGCCAGCAGTTTTACAAGGGGGCTCTATGAGCAGTTCTTC
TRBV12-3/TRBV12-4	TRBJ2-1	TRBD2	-	CASSPSGRSYNEQFF	TGTGCCAGCAGTCCTAGCGGGAGATCCTACAATGAGCAGTTCTTC
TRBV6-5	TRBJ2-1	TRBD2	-	CASALAGGGYEQFF	TGTGCCAGCGCCCTAGCGGGAGGAGGATATGAGCAGTTCTTC
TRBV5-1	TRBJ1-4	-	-	CASSLSPGKEEKLFF	TGCGCCAGCAGCTTGTCACCAGGGAAAGAGGAAAAACTGTTTTTT
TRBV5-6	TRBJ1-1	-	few	CASSRAGAGNMNTEAFF	TGTGCCAGCAGTAGGGCCGGGGCAGGGAACATGAACACTGAAGCTTTCTTT
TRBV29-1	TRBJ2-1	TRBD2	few	CSVEDYRGLAGEREQFF	TGCAGCGTTGAAGATTACCGGGGACTAGCGGGAGAGCGTGAGCAGTTCTTC
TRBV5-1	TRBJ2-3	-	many	CASSPGTRFTDTQYF	TGCGCCAGCAGCCCCGGGACCCGATTCACAGATACGCAGTATTTT
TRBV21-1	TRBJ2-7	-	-	CASSTGQGVSYEQYF	TGTGCCAGCAGCACGGGGCAGGGAGTCTCCTACGAGCAGTACTTC
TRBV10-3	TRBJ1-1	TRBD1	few	CAITTRAGTGTAEAFF	TGTGCCATCACCACAAGGGCCGGGACAGGGACCGCTGAAGCTTTCTTT
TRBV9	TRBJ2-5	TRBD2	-	CASSLSGSVSETQYF	TGTGCCAGCAGCCTTAGCGGGAGTGTGAGCGAGACCCAGTACTTC
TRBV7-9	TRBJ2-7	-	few	CASSLVGGSYEQYF	TGTGCCAGCAGCTTAGTAGGCGGCTCCTACGAGCAGTACTTC
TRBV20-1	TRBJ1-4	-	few	CSAREQAQKLFF	TGCAGTGCTAGGGAACAGGCACAGAAACTGTTTTTT
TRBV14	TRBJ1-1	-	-	CASSQDLGNYINTEAFF	TGTGCCAGCAGCCAAGACCTCGGTAATTACATTAACACTGAAGCTTTCTTT